The rows below give T cell receptor beta chains drawn from one sample of a study of sequential checkpoint blockade in melanoma. Here immunoSEQ multiplex PCR was the method, and the copy in TCRdb shows in-frame clones only, minus some. Found here are several thousand clones, about three quarters of them singletons; the top ten hold 18%. The sample in question was CD8+ T cells sorted from blood (inferred from file names), obtained from a patient given nivolumab and ipilimumab in sequence. These receptors were taken from a human donor with melanoma. Both conserved end residues are part of each CDR3. D genes are given only for firm matches. Only some rows state a clone size, as once, few, many or a class for expanded clones.

TRBD1	.	TRBV4-1	TRBJ2-1	TGCGCCAGCAGCGATGGGGACAGCGATTACAATGAGCAGTTCTTC	CASSDGDSDYNEQFF
TRBD2	.	TRBV28	TRBJ2-2	TGTGCCAGCAGTCGGGACTATCTGAACACCGGGGAGCTGTTTTTT	CASSRDYLNTGELFF
TRBD2	.	TRBV27	TRBJ2-7	TGTGCCAGCAGTTTATTGGGACTAGCGGGGCCGGGGGAGCAGTACTTC	CASSLLGLAGPGEQYF
.	.	TRBV7-2	TRBJ2-5	TGTGCCAGCAGCTTATCGGCAGGATTAACAGAGACCCAGTACTTC	CASSLSAGLTETQYF
TRBD2	.	TRBV6-6	TRBJ2-1	TGTGCCAGCAGGACCGGGACTAGTCGGTACAATGAGCAGTTCTTC	CASRTGTSRYNEQFF
TRBD1	.	TRBV9	TRBJ1-1	TGTGCCAGCAGCGTAGCGTCAGGGGGCGCGGATACTGAAGCTTTCTTT	CASSVASGGADTEAFF
TRBD2	.	TRBV11-3	TRBJ2-1	TGTGCCAGCAGCTTTTCGGGACTAGCCAATGAGCAGTTCTTC	CASSFSGLANEQFF
TRBD2	.	TRBV4-2	TRBJ2-5	TGTGCCAGCAGCCAAGATAGAGCGGGGGGAGAGACCCAGTACTTC	CASSQDRAGGETQYF
.	.	TRBV7-9	TRBJ2-1	TGTGCCAGCATAGGACGGGAGAGTAATGAGCAGTTCTTC	CASIGRESNEQFF
TRBD2	.	TRBV6-4	TRBJ2-1	TGTGCCAGCAGTGACGGACAGCGGGAGGTGAATGAGCAGTTCTTC	CASSDGQREVNEQFF
.	.	TRBV10-2	TRBJ2-7	TGCGCCAGCAGTGATAAGGGGCCGCGGAGCTCCTACGAGCAGTACTTC	CASSDKGPRSSYEQYF
TRBD1	.	TRBV4-3	TRBJ1-5	TGCGCCAGCAGCGACCGGGCTACAGGGGGACATCAGCCCCAGCATTTT	CASSDRATGGHQPQHF
TRBD1	.	TRBV6-5	TRBJ1-6	TGTGCCAGCAGTCACAGGGGTAATTCACCCCTCCACTTT	CASSHRGNSPLHF
.	.	TRBV9	TRBJ2-6	TGTGCCAGCAGCACGCGCAGGGGCTCTGGGGCCAACGTCCTGACTTTC	CASSTRRGSGANVLTF
.	medium-sized	TRBV5-4	TRBJ1-2	TGTGCCAGCAGCTTGGCCACGGAGGGTGGCTATGGCTACACCTTC	CASSLATEGGYGYTF
TRBD1	once	TRBV4-2	TRBJ2-1	TGTGCCAGCAGCCAAGATCCTGAGACAGGGGAGGACAATGAGCAGTTCTTC	CASSQDPETGEDNEQFF
.	.	TRBV7-9	TRBJ2-3	TGTGCCAGCAGCTTAGATTGGGACACCAGCACAGATACGCAGTATTTT	CASSLDWDTSTDTQYF
.	.	TRBV7-6	TRBJ2-2	TGTGCCAGCAGCTTAAAACTCGGGGAGCTGTTTTTT	CASSLKLGELFF
.	once	TRBV25-1	TRBJ1-5	TGTGCCAGCAGTGAATCTTGGGCTCAGCCCCAGCATTTT	CASSESWAQPQHF
.	.	TRBV10-3	TRBJ1-1	TGTGCCATCAGTGCTTCAGAAGAGGGAGGGACTGAAGCTTTCTTT	CAISASEEGGTEAFF
.	.	TRBV6-5	TRBJ2-6	TGTGCCAGCAGCCACTCTGGGGCCAACGTCCTGACTTTC	CASSHSGANVLTF
TRBD2	.	TRBV11-2	TRBJ2-3	TGTGCCAGCAGGGCGACTAGCGGATACACAGATACGCAGTATTTT	CASRATSGYTDTQYF
TRBD2	.	TRBV19	TRBJ2-1	TGTGCCAGTAGTTTTAGCGGGGGAACCTACAATGAGCAGTTCTTC	CASSFSGGTYNEQFF
.	.	TRBV11-2	TRBJ1-2	TGTGCCAGCAGCTTAGAGGGGGGCGGGGGCCTCTATGGCTACACCTTC	CASSLEGGGGLYGYTF
TRBD1	.	TRBV23-1	TRBJ1-1	TGCGCCAGCAGGGACAGGGCTTTTCAAGACACTGAAGCTTTCTTT	CASRDRAFQDTEAFF
.	few	TRBV7-9	TRBJ1-6	TGTGCCAGCAGCCAAGCGGAGGGTGAGAATTCACCCCTCCACTTT	CASSQAEGENSPLHF
TRBD1	.	TRBV5-1	TRBJ2-7	TGCGCCAGCAGCTACACGACAGGGGATTACGAGCAGTACTTC	CASSYTTGDYEQYF